This is a list of T cell receptor beta chains from one sample in a study of blood T cell repertoires in COVID-19. Some clones are missing from TCRdb's copy, which holds only in-frame ones; the method was immunoSEQ multiplex PCR. Counted here are hundreds of thousands of clones, around 88% occurring once; the ten biggest clones make up approximately 2.2%. What was sequenced was peripheral blood. The receptors were sampled from a woman aged 30 to 39 who had recovered from COVID-19. Both conserved end residues are part of each CDR3. D genes are given only for firm matches. The size of a clone is reported for some rows only, either as once, few or many, or as a class for expanded clones.

TRBJ1-4	.	TRBV28	.	CASSLGGHGNEKLFF	TGTGCCAGCAGTTTAGGAGGGCATGGTAATGAAAAACTGTTTTTT
TRBJ2-1	TRBD2	TRBV7-2	.	CASSKGLVYNEQFF	TGTGCCAGCAGCAAAGGACTAGTGTACAATGAGCAGTTCTTC
TRBJ1-5	.	TRBV19	.	CASSQMGASNQPQHF	TGTGCCAGTTCGCAGATGGGGGCTAGCAATCAGCCCCAGCATTTT
TRBJ2-7	TRBD1	TRBV27	.	CASARTGEGYNEQYF	TGTGCCAGCGCTCGGACAGGGGAGGGGTATAACGAGCAGTACTTC
TRBJ2-5	.	TRBV4-2	.	CASSQERGFEETQYF	TGTGCCAGCAGCCAAGAGAGGGGGTTCGAAGAGACCCAGTACTTC
TRBJ2-7	TRBD2	TRBV27	.	CASSPSVWAGGLHEQYF	TGTGCCAGCAGTCCATCCGTGTGGGCGGGAGGACTCCACGAGCAGTACTTC
TRBJ1-3	.	TRBV5-4	.	CASSEPSSGNTIYF	TGTGCCAGCAGCGAACCGAGCTCTGGAAACACCATATATTTT
TRBJ2-3	.	TRBV6-5	few	CASSYRGSSTDTQYF	TGTGCCAGCAGTTACAGGGGGTCGAGCACAGATACGCAGTATTTT
TRBJ2-7	.	TRBV3-1/TRBV3-2	.	CASSRWDSAEGLYF	TGTGCCAGCAGCCGATGGGACAGCGCGGAGGGGTTGTACTTC
TRBJ1-4	.	TRBV18	.	CASSPLGGARGKLFF	TGTGCCAGCTCACCACTCGGGGGGGCACGCGGAAAACTGTTTTTT
TRBJ2-5	.	TRBV7-2	once	CASSGTGETQYF	TGTGCCAGCAGCGGAACGGGAGAGACCCAGTACTTC
TRBJ2-7	TRBD2	TRBV4-3	.	CASSQELAGYEQYF	TGCGCCAGCAGCCAAGAGCTAGCGGGCTACGAGCAGTACTTC
TRBJ2-2	TRBD1	TRBV6-5	.	CASRDRANTGELFF	TGTGCCAGCAGAGACAGGGCAAACACCGGGGAGCTGTTTTTT
TRBJ2-3	.	TRBV28	.	CASRTHPDTQYF	TGTGCCAGCAGAACACATCCAGATACGCAGTATTTT
TRBJ2-1	.	TRBV11-1	.	CASSLWERGFDEQFF	TGTGCCAGCAGCTTATGGGAGCGAGGTTTCGATGAGCAGTTCTTC
TRBJ2-5	.	TRBV7-9	.	CASSVGQETQYF	TGTGCCAGCAGCGTCGGCCAAGAGACCCAGTACTTC
TRBJ2-7	.	TRBV10-1	.	CASSPKVQGAYEQYF	TGCGCCAGCAGTCCAAAGGTCCAGGGTGCCTACGAGCAGTACTTC
TRBJ2-5	TRBD1	TRBV5-1	.	CASSLVGTGQETQYF	TGCGCCAGCAGCTTGGTGGGGACAGGCCAAGAGACCCAGTACTTC
TRBJ1-5	.	TRBV30	.	CAWQGPNTLNQPQHF	TGTGCCTGGCAGGGGCCCAACACTCTGAATCAGCCCCAGCATTTT
TRBJ2-7	.	TRBV7-9	.	CASSPDSSYEQYF	TGTGCCAGCAGCCCAGACAGTTCCTACGAGCAGTACTTC
TRBJ2-2	.	TRBV11-3	.	CASSPGGLSTGELFF	TGTGCCAGCAGCCCAGGTGGCTTAAGCACTGGGGAGCTGTTTTTT
TRBJ2-7	TRBD2	TRBV29-1	.	CSVEIGWEGVYEQYF	TGCAGCGTTGAAATTGGGTGGGAGGGCGTCTACGAGCAGTACTTC
TRBJ2-7	TRBD1	TRBV6-5	.	CASGPTGGTYEQYF	TGTGCCAGCGGCCCCACAGGGGGGACCTACGAGCAGTACTTC